This T cell receptor beta chain was captured in a study of blood T cell repertoires in COVID-19. TCRdb's table, derived via immunoSEQ multiplex PCR, lists solely in-frame clones and lacks some. The sample records 250,000 to 300,000 clones, around nine tenths being singletons. CDR3 length: 14 residues. In germline, CDR1 is SQVTM, CDR2 ANQGSEA. Trimming took 6 bases from V and 3 from J, leaving 17 bases between them. This TCR derives from a woman aged 30 to 39 who had recovered from COVID-19. What was sequenced was PBMCs or T cells enriched from blood (not recorded which). The genes are TRBV29-1 and TRBJ1-2; TRBD1 might be the D (6 bases). CDR3 protein: CSVPKLQGDYGYTF. In DNA, the CDR3 is TGCAGCGTGCCCAAACTACAGGGAGACTATGGCTACACCTTC.